This passage covers 26 T cell receptor beta chains from one sample sequenced in a study of cytomegalovirus exposure and HLA in healthy donors. Both 60 Vbeta primers and 13 Jbeta primers went into the PCR. Data came from immunoSEQ multiplex PCR; TCRdb stores just in-frame clones and leaves some out. Of about 130,000 clones detected, more than 75% appear once; the ten largest clones hold approximately 1.1%. Source material: PBMCs. These receptors were obtained from a male donor in good health and CMV-seronegative.

V usage is TRBV11-2 and J usage is TRBJ2-5; maybe TRBD2 (6 bases). This CDR3 comprises 12 residues. V lost 6 bases to trimming and J lost 7 bases, with 12 bases between them. From germline, CDR1 is SGHAT and CDR2 FQNNGV. CDR3 protein: CASSPVRGTQYF. The CDR3 coding sequence is TGTGCCAGCAGTCCAGTGCGGGGGACCCAGTACTTC.

V usage is TRBV6-4 and J usage is TRBJ2-3; the match to TRBD2 covers 12 bases. Germline trimming cut 2 bases from V and 6 bases from J; bases unmatched to any gene: 3. From germline, CDR1 is MRHNA and CDR2 SNTAGT. CDR3 length equals 15 residues. CDR3 nucleotides: TGTGCCAGCAGTGACGGGGGACTAGCGGGTGATACGCAGTATTTT. Amino acids: CASSDGGLAGDTQYF.

The chain joins TRBV18 to TRBJ2-5, with 11 bases matching TRBD1. With V trimmed by 5 bases and J by 4 bases, 0 bases remained unmatched. CDR1 and CDR2 (germline): KGHSH, LQKENI. This CDR3 has 13 amino acids. In DNA form, the CDR3 reads TGTGCCAGCTCAGGGACAGGGGGAGAGACCCAGTACTTC. The encoded protein is CASSGTGGETQYF.

The CDR3, as DNA: TGTGCCATCAGAGTGACACGGGGGAATTCACCCCTCCACTTT. This codes for CAIRVTRGNSPLHF. The chain is built from TRBV10-3 and TRBJ1-6, with D perhaps TRBD1 (5 bases). Germline loops: CDR1 ENHRY, CDR2 SYGVKD. The V and J ends lost 6 bases and 7 bases respectively, with 13 bases between them. The CDR3 is 14 residues long.

The chain employs TRBV4-3 and TRBJ2-5; 10 nucleotides agree with TRBD2. In germline, CDR1 is LGHNA, CDR2 YSLEER. The CDR3 sequence is 16 residues long. Trimming took 2 bases from V and 1 from J; bases not matched to a gene: 4. CDR3 loop: CASSQISGGFQETQYF. CDR3 DNA: TGCGCCAGCAGCCAAATTAGCGGGGGGTTCCAAGAGACCCAGTACTTC.

The chain recombines TRBV7-3 with TRBJ2-1, with 15 bases identical to TRBD2. The CDR3 is 17 residues long. V shed 2 bases and J 4 bases; nucleotides not matched to a gene: 3. CDR1 and CDR2 (germline): SGHTA, FQGTGA. In DNA, the CDR3 is TGTGCCAGCAGCTTAGGACTAGCGGGGGGGATTTACAATGAGCAGTTCTTC. Its translation is CASSLGLAGGIYNEQFF.

The chain has TRBV7-2 and TRBJ2-1; the match to TRBD1 covers 9 bases. The CDR3 loop spans 15 amino acids. CDR1 is SGHTA and CDR2 is FQGNSA in the germline V gene. V shed 2 bases, J shed 2 bases, and the junction held 1 base outside the gene matches. CDR3 bases: TGTGCCAGCAGCTTATGGACAGGGGCCTACAATGAGCAGTTCTTC. It translates to CASSLWTGAYNEQFF.

The chain links TRBV4-3 to TRBJ1-1; D call uncertain. The CDR3 runs 14 residues. V gave up 0 bases and J gave up 0 bases, with 5 bases separating them. Looked up from germline, CDR1 is LGHNA and CDR2 is YSLEER. The CDR3 region has the DNA TGCGCCAGCAGCCAAGATCGAGTGAACACTGAAGCTTTCTTT. It specifies CASSQDRVNTEAFF.

The genes are TRBV30 and TRBJ2-1, with 9 positions matching TRBD2. V lost 5 bases to trimming and J lost 7 bases; unmatched junction nucleotides: 9. Germline CDR1 and CDR2: GTSNPN and SVGIG (reference sequence). CDR3 size: 14 residues. CDR3 nucleotide sequence: TGTGCCTGGTCGTTCGGCGGGGGGGCAAATGAGCAGTTCTTC. Protein sequence: CAWSFGGGANEQFF.

The chain is built from TRBV29-1 and TRBJ1-2, with TRBD1 matching 11 bases. The length of the CDR3 is 15 residues. With 4 bases clipped from V and 6 bases from J, the junction kept 10 bases outside the gene matches. From germline, CDR1 is SQVTM and CDR2 ANQGSEA. CDR3 sequence: CSVAAAGQGADGYTF. In DNA form, the CDR3 reads TGCAGCGTTGCGGCCGCCGGACAGGGGGCTGATGGCTACACCTTC.

The chain joins TRBV19 to TRBJ2-5; the D gene is possibly TRBD1 (5 bases). The closer fit of TRBJ2-7 to the DNA end suggests the J call may be wrong. In germline, CDR1 is LNHDA, CDR2 SQIVND (reference sequence). The CDR3 contains 12 residues. This chain's CDR3 is CASSIDSNEQYF. The DNA for the CDR3 is TGTGCCAGTAGTATCGACAGCAACGAGCAGTACTTC.

Only one count was recorded for this clone. The chain combines TRBV30 with TRBJ1-1; D ambiguous. The V end was cut by 0 bases, the J end by 1 base, with 6 bases between. The CDR3 is made up of 13 amino acids. Germline V gives CDR1 GTSNPN, CDR2 SVGIG (reference sequence). CDR3 in amino acids: CAWSVHENTEAFF. CDR3 coding DNA: TGTGCCTGGAGTGTACACGAGAACACTGAAGCTTTCTTT.

The gene calls are TRBV7-8 and TRBJ2-1; D is perhaps TRBD2 (6 bases). The germline gives CDR1 SGHVS, CDR2 FQNEAQ. There are 14 residues in the CDR3. The germline V and J ends were trimmed by 5 bases and 5 bases, with 13 bases remaining between them. CDR3 sequence reads: CASSPAPGDNEQFF. The CDR3 region has the DNA TGTGCCAGCAGCCCGGCACCGGGAGACAATGAGCAGTTCTTC.

This chain joins TRBV7-2 and TRBJ1-1; no clear D gene. This CDR3 region has 15 residues. V lost 3 bases to trimming and J lost 4 bases, with 15 bases between them. Looked up from germline, CDR1 is SGHTA and CDR2 is FQGNSA. The CDR3 DNA reads TGTGCCAGCAGCTTGTTCGACCAGGTATCCACTGAAGCTTTCTTT. It is translated as CASSLFDQVSTEAFF.

In its sample, this clone was seen a few times. V usage is TRBV7-2 and J usage is TRBJ2-7; D is possibly TRBD1 (5 bases). V was pared by 3 bases and J by 2 bases, with 11 bases between. CDR1 and CDR2 (germline): SGHTA, FQGNSA. CDR3 length: 14 amino acids. CDR3 in amino acids: CASSFTGIPYEQYF. CDR3 bases: TGTGCCAGCAGCTTTACAGGTATCCCCTACGAGCAGTACTTC.

The CDR3 DNA reads TGTGCCATCAGTGCATATCTAGCGGGGGGGAATCAGTACTTC. Amino acid sequence: CAISAYLAGGNQYF. V usage is TRBV10-3 and J usage is TRBJ2-4; TRBD2 matches at 12 bases. Germline CDR1 reads ENHRY; CDR2 reads SYGVKD. V trimming: 4 bases; J trimming: 12 bases; junction bases outside the gene matches: 7. This CDR3 is built from 14 residues.

The rearrangement links TRBV9 to TRBJ1-6; D call uncertain. V was trimmed by 0 bases and J by 7 bases, leaving 8 bases between them. The CDR3 has 14 amino acids. Germline V gene data show CDR1 as SGDLS and CDR2 as YYNGEE. CDR3 region: CASSVAERNSPLHF. The CDR3 DNA follows: TGTGCCAGCAGCGTAGCAGAGAGGAATTCACCCCTCCACTTT.

The chain couples TRBV19 to TRBJ1-2; no clear D gene. With 5 bases removed from V and 5 bases from J, the gap between germline ends came to 15 bases. CDR3 length equals 14 residues. Germline values: CDR1 LNHDA, CDR2 SQIVND (reference sequence). CDR3 amino acids: CASSQKAGIYGYTF. The CDR3 bases are TGTGCCAGTAGTCAAAAGGCGGGGATATATGGCTACACCTTC.

The J gene is TRBJ2-2, the V gene TRBV7-9, with D hard to call. The CDR3 is 15 residues long. Looked up from germline, CDR1 is SEHNR and CDR2 is FQNEAQ (reference sequence). Trimming stripped 2 bases from V and 0 bases from J, with 7 bases between. The CDR3: CASSLQSPNTGELFF. The CDR3 coding sequence is TGTGCCAGCAGCTTACAGTCTCCGAACACCGGGGAGCTGTTTTTT. Based on the CDR3 plus reference TRBV7-9 and TRBJ2-2, the full variable domain is DTGVSQNPRHKITKRGQNVTFRCDPISEHNRLYWYRQTLGQGPEFLTYFQNEAQLEKSRLLSDRFSAERPKGSFSTLEIQRTEQGDSAMYLCASSLQSPNTGELFFGEGSRLTVL.

The gene calls are TRBV27 and TRBJ2-3, with 8 bases fitting TRBD1. The CDR3 covers 14 residues. V was pared by 10 bases and J by 3 bases, with 9 bases of the junction left unmatched. Germline CDR1 reads MNHEY; CDR2 reads SMNVEV (reference sequence). For the CDR3, the DNA is TGTGCCACCGGCAGGGGGCTTGAAACAGATACGCAGTATTTT. Protein sequence: CATGRGLETDTQYF.

This chain links TRBV2 with TRBJ1-4; possible D gene TRBD1, 6 bases. Trimming cost V 4 bases and J 3 bases, with 12 bases left between them. Germline V lookup: CDR1 SNHLY, CDR2 FYNNEI. The CDR3 is made up of 15 amino acids. The DNA of the CDR3 is TGTGCCAGCAGTGTAGACAGGCAGGCTAATGAAAAACTGTTTTTT. Amino acid sequence: CASSVDRQANEKLFF.

This sequence joins TRBV6-5 and TRBJ1-4; TRBD1 aligns across 9 bases. The junction had 5 bases not matched to a gene; V was cut back by 2 bases and J by 7 bases. Germline CDR1 reads MNHEY; CDR2 reads SVGAGI. This CDR3 spans 15 amino acids. The CDR3 is CASSYGTGSREKLFF. CDR3 coding DNA: TGTGCCAGCAGTTACGGGACAGGGAGCCGTGAAAAACTGTTTTTT.

The rearrangement uses TRBV6-1 and TRBJ1-1; D may be TRBD1 (5 bases). Per germline, CDR1 MNHNS and CDR2 SASEGT. Trimming took 2 bases from V and 4 from J, leaving 14 bases between them. The CDR3 contains 15 residues. The CDR3 coding sequence is TGTGCCAGCAGTGAATTGGAGGGGAAGGTCACTGAAGCTTTCTTT. It specifies CASSELEGKVTEAFF.

The gene calls are TRBV7-9 and TRBJ2-7; TRBD1 aligns across 9 bases. The CDR3 has 12 amino acids. V lost 7 bases and J lost 3; bases outside the gene matches: 1. CDR1 is SEHNR, CDR2 FQNEAQ, per germline (reference sequence). CDR3 sequence (DNA): TGTGCCAGCACGGGACAGGGCTACGAGCAGTACTTC. This encodes CASTGQGYEQYF.

The chain carries TRBV11-1 and TRBJ1-2; 8 bases match TRBD1. The ends lost 5 bases at V and 4 bases at J; junction bases unmatched: 9. This CDR3 region has 15 residues. Germline V gene lookup returns CDR1 SGHAT and CDR2 FQDESV (reference sequence). CDR3 sequence (DNA): TGTGCCAGCAGCGTCAACAGGGGGGAGATCTATGGCTACACCTTC. Protein product: CASSVNRGEIYGYTF.

The J gene is TRBJ2-4, the V gene TRBV4-1, with 8 positions matching TRBD2. Germline CDR1 is MGHRA and CDR2 is YSYEKL. Trimming at V came to 2 bases and at J to 6 bases, leaving 3 bases not matched to a gene. This CDR3 spans 14 amino acids. The DNA for the CDR3 is TGCGCCAGCAGCCAAACGGGGGGGATAAACATTCAGTACTTC. This encodes CASSQTGGINIQYF.